The 2 T cell receptor beta chains below all came from one sample that was sequenced in a study of blood T cell repertoires in COVID-19. Method: immunoSEQ multiplex PCR; TCRdb's copy keeps in-frame clones and lacks some. This table has some 300,000 clones, 80% to 90% appearing once. Sequences were obtained from peripheral blood. These receptors were taken from a woman aged 50 to 65 with COVID-19, enrolled during active disease.

This chain uses TRBV29-1 with TRBJ2-7; 7 bases are shared with TRBD1. Germline assignment: CDR1 SQVTM and CDR2 ANQGSEA. V shed 1 base and J 6 bases; nucleotides not matched to a gene: 3. The CDR3 contains 12 residues. The CDR3 nucleotides read TGCAGCGTTGAAGGACAGGGAGCCGAGCAGTACTTC. It specifies CSVEGQGAEQYF.

This clone was seen more than once but under ten times. This chain links TRBV3-1 (or the pseudogene TRBV3-2) with TRBJ2-1, with 11 bases identical to TRBD2. V dropped 0 bases and J dropped 4; count of bases not matched to a gene: 2. This CDR3 spans 16 amino acids. Germline-derived CDR1 and CDR2 are LGHDT and YNNKEL (reference sequence). CDR3 in DNA: TGTGCCAGCAGCCAAGATAGACTAGCGGGATACAATGAGCAGTTCTTC. Translation gives CASSQDRLAGYNEQFF.